This TCR beta chain was obtained from a study of cytomegalovirus exposure and HLA in healthy donors. Study results and caveats: Across donors, most TCRs were seen rarely, yet some public ones were widespread. It was reported that the classifier diagnosed cytomegalovirus status with high specificity and sensitivity in both the original and validation cohorts.

The CDR3 consists of 13 residues. Looked up from germline, CDR1 is MDHEN and CDR2 is SYDVKM. Trimming took off 4 bases at V and 3 bases at J, with 7 bases between the two ends. Assay used: immunoSEQ multiplex PCR; TCRdb lists only in-frame clones, some missing. The table has fewer than 250,000 clones, around 80% seen once. Regarding this clone: The antigen is not known.

This clonotype originated in a woman between 25 and 40 years old in good health and CMV-seropositive. The chain couples TRBV28 to TRBJ1-5; D is perhaps TRBD1 (6 bases). The material sequenced was PBMCs. The CDR3 nucleotides read TGTGCCAGCAGTTGGACAGTCAATCAGCCCCAGCATTTT. Its protein product is CASSWTVNQPQHF.